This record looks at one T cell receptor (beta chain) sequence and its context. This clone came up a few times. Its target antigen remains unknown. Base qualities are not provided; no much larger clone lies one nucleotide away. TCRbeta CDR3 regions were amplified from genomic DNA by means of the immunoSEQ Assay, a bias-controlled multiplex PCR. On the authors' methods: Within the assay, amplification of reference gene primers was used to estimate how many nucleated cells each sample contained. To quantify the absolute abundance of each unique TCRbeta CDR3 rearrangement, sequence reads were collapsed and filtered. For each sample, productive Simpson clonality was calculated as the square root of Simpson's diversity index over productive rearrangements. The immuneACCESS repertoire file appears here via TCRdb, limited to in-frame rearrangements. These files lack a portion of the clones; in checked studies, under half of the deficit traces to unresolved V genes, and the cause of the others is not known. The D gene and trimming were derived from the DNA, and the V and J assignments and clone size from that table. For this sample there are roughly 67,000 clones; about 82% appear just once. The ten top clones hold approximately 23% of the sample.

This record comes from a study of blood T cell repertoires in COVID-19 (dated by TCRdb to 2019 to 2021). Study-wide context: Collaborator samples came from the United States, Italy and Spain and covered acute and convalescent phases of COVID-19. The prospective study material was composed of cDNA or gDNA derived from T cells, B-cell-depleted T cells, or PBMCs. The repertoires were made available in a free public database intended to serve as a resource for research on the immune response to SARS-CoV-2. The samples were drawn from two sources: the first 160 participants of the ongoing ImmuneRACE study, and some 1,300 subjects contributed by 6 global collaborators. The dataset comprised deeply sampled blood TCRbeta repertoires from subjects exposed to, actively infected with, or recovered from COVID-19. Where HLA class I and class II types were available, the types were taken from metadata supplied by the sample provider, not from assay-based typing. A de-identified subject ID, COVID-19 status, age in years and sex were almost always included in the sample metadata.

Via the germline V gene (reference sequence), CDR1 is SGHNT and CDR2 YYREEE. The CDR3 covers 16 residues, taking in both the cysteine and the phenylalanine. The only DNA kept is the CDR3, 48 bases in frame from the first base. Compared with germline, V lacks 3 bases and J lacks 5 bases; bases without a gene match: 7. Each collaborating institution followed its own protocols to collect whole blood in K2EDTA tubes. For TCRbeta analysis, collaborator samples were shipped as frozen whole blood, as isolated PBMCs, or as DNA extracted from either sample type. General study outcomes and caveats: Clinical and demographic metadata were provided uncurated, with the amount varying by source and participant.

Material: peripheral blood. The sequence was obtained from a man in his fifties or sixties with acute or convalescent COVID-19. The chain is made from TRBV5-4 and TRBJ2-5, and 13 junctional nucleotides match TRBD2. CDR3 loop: CASSSRTSGGSETQYF. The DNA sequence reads TGTGCCAGCAGCTCCAGGACTAGCGGGGGCTCGGAGACCCAGTACTTC.